A single sample gave rise to the 8 T cell receptor beta chains below, sequenced in a study of identifying expanded T cells in peripheral blood. The assay was immunoSEQ multiplex PCR, and TCRdb's table has in-frame clones only and misses some. The table records 85,000 to 100,000 clones, about 91% of them present only once. Sequenced material: blood. These receptors came from a person aged 18 to 75 in good health.

This sequence joins TRBV15 and TRBJ2-6; D unclear. Trimming took off 1 base at V and 0 bases at J, with 13 bases between the two ends. The CDR3 spans 18 residues. Looked up from germline, CDR1 is LNHNV and CDR2 is YYDKDF (reference sequence). In DNA, the CDR3 is TGTGCCACCAGCAGAGTCGAGCACACAGCCTCTGGGGCCAACGTCCTGACTTTC. This sequence encodes CATSRVEHTASGANVLTF.

V gene TRBV27 combines with J gene TRBJ2-7; 8 bases are shared with TRBD2. The CDR3 extends over 18 amino acids. CDR1 MNHEY and CDR2 SMNVEV come from the germline V gene (reference sequence). J gave up 3 bases and V 2 bases, and 15 bases lay outside the gene matches. The CDR3: CASSLRGASGSRDYEQYF. CDR3 coding DNA: TGTGCCAGCAGTTTACGGGGGGCTAGCGGGTCCCGGGACTACGAGCAGTACTTC.

The genes are TRBV27 and TRBJ1-1; TRBD1 aligns across 8 bases. This CDR3 region has 15 residues. Germline lookup yields CDR1 MNHEY and CDR2 SMNVEV (reference sequence). The junction had 8 bases not matched to a gene; V was cut back by 1 base and J by 7 bases. The CDR3 protein is CASSLFGQGRFEAFF. In DNA, the CDR3 is TGTGCCAGCAGTTTATTCGGACAGGGACGATTTGAAGCTTTCTTT.

This clone was counted a single time. This chain uses TRBV27 with TRBJ2-3, with D perhaps TRBD1 (5 bases). Germline loops: CDR1 MNHEY, CDR2 SMNVEV (reference sequence). Between the trimmed V and J ends, which lost 5 bases and 4 bases, there was a span of 10 bases. This CDR3 region has 13 residues. The DNA of the CDR3 is TGTGCCAGCAGTAAACAGGCCCCAGATACGCAGTATTTT. Residues: CASSKQAPDTQYF.

The V and J genes are TRBV20-1 and TRBJ1-6; the D is unclear. The germline V gene has CDR1 DFQATT and CDR2 SNEGSKA (reference sequence). The CDR3 extends over 10 amino acids. The V and J ends lost 1 base and 9 bases respectively, with 1 base between them. The CDR3 DNA reads TGCAGTGCTAGAGCTTCACCCCTCCACTTT. Its translation is CSARASPLHF.

This clone was observed once. The V and J genes are TRBV28 and TRBJ2-1, with TRBD2 matching 8 bases. The length of the CDR3 is 17 residues. With V trimmed by 8 bases and J by 7 bases, 19 bases remained unmatched. CDR1 is MDHEN, CDR2 SYDVKM, per germline. The CDR3 sequence: CASPPGGADFIGNEQFF. Here the CDR3 DNA reads TGTGCCAGCCCACCCGGGGGGGCGGATTTTATCGGGAATGAGCAGTTCTTC. Drawing the rest from reference TRBV28 and TRBJ2-1, the complete variable domain is DVKVTQSSRYLVKRTGEKVFLECVQDMDHENMFWYRQDPGLGLRLIYFSYDVKMKEKGDIPEGYSVSREKKERFSLILESASTNQTSMYLCASPPGGADFIGNEQFFGPGTRLTVL.

This clone was found once. This chain joins TRBV5-1 and TRBJ1-4, with 9 bases lining up with TRBD1. The CDR3 has 15 residues. With 3 bases clipped from V and 5 bases from J, the junction kept 5 bases outside the gene matches. Germline V gives CDR1 SGHRS, CDR2 YFSETQ. CDR3 protein: CASSSRQGENEKLFF. The DNA for the CDR3 is TGCGCCAGCAGCTCTCGACAGGGGGAGAATGAAAAACTGTTTTTT.

The rearrangement links TRBV5-4 to TRBJ2-3; the D gene is possibly TRBD1 (5 bases). The CDR3 sequence is 15 residues long. Trimming cost V 5 bases and J 2 bases, with 15 bases left between them. CDR1 and CDR2 (germline): SGHNT, YYREEE (reference sequence). CDR3: CASRRTLAYTDTQYF. The CDR3 region has the DNA TGTGCCAGCAGACGGACACTGGCTTACACAGATACGCAGTATTTT.